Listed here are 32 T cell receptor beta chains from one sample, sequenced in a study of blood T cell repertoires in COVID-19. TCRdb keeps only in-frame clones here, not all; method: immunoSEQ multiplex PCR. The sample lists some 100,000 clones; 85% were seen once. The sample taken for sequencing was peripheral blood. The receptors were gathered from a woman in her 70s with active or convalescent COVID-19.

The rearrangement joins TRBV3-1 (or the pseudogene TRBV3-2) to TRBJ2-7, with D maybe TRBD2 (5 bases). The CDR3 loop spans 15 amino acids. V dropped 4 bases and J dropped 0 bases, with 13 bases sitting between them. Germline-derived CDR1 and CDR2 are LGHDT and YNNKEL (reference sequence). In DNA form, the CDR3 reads TGTGCCAGCAGCCCCAAGAGGGAGCCCTCCTACGAGCAGTACTTC. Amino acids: CASSPKREPSYEQYF.

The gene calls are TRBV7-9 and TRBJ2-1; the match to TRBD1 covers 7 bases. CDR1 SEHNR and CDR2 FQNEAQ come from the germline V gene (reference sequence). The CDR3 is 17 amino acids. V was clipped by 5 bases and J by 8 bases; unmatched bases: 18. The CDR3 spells CASSATGERAIKYEQFF. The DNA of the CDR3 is TGTGCCAGCAGCGCCACAGGGGAACGTGCAATAAAATATGAGCAGTTCTTC.

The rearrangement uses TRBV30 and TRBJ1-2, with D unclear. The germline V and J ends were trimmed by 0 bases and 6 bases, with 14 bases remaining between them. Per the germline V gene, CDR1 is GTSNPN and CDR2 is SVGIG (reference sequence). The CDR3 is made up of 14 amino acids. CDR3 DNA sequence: TGTGCCTGGAGTGTAGAGGGAAGCTATAATGGCTACACCTTC. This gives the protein CAWSVEGSYNGYTF.

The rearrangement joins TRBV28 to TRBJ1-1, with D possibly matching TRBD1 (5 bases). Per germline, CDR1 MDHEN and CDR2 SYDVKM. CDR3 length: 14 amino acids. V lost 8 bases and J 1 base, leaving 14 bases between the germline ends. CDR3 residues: CASLSPGANTEAFF. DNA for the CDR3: TGTGCCAGCCTCAGCCCTGGGGCGAACACTGAAGCTTTCTTT.

CDR3 residues: CASSLGGGQGGEQYF. The CDR3 DNA reads TGTGCCAGCAGCTTAGGGGGGGGACAGGGTGGCGAGCAGTACTTC. V is TRBV11-2 and J is TRBJ2-7; 9 nucleotides align to TRBD1. The CDR3 is made up of 15 amino acids. The ends lost 1 base at V and 6 bases at J; junction bases unmatched: 7. Germline CDR1 and CDR2: SGHAT and FQNNGV.

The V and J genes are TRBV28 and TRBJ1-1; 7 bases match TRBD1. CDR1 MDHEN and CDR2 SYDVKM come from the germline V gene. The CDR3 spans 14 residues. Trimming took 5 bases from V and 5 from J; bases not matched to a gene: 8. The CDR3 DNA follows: TGTGCCAGCAGTCGACAGGGTATGTGGACTGAAGCTTTCTTT. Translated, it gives CASSRQGMWTEAFF.

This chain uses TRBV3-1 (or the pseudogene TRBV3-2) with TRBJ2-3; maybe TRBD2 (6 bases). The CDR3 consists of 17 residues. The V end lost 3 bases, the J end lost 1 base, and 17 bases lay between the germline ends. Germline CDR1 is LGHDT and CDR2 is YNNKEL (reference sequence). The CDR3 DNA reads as TGTGCCAGCAGCCAGGTGGGCGGGGAAGAGGGCACAGATACGCAGTATTTT. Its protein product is CASSQVGGEEGTDTQYF.

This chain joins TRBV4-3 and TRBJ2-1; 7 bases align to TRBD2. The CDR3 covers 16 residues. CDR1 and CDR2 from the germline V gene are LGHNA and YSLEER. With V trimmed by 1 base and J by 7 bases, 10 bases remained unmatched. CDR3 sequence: CASSQGREFPFNEQFF. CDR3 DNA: TGCGCCAGCAGCCAAGGGCGGGAGTTCCCCTTTAATGAGCAGTTCTTC.

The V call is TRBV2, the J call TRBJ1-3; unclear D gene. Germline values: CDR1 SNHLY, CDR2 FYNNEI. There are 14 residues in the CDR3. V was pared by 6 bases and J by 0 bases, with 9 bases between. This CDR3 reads CASRIRSSGNTIYF. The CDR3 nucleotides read TGTGCCAGCAGGATTAGGAGCTCTGGAAACACCATATATTTT. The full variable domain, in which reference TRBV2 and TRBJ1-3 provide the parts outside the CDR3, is EPEVTQTPSHQVTQMGQEVILRCVPISNHLYFYWYRQILGQKVEFLVSFYNNEISEKSEIFDDQFSVERPDGSNFTLKIRSTKLEDSAMYFCASRIRSSGNTIYFGEGSWLTVV.

As DNA, the CDR3 is TGTGCCAGCAGCTTAGGGGACAGGGGTGTTCCGTACTTC. Residues: CASSLGDRGVPYF. This sequence joins TRBV11-1 and TRBJ2-4; 10 bases line up with TRBD1. There are 13 residues in the CDR3. V trimming: 1 base; J trimming: 15 bases; junction bases outside the gene matches: 6. Germline CDR1 is SGHAT and CDR2 is FQDESV (reference sequence).

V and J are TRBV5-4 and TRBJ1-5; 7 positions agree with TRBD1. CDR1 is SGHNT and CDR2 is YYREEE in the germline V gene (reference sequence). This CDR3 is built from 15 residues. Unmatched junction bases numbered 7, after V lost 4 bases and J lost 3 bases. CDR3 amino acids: CASSDRTGYNQPQHF. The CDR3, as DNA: TGTGCCAGCAGCGATCGGACAGGTTACAATCAGCCCCAGCATTTT.

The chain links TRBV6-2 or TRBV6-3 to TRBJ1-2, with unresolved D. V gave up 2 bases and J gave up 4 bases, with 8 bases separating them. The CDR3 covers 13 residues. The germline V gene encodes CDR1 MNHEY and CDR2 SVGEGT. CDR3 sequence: CASSYEAVYGYTF. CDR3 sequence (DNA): TGTGCCAGCAGTTACGAGGCAGTCTATGGCTACACCTTC.

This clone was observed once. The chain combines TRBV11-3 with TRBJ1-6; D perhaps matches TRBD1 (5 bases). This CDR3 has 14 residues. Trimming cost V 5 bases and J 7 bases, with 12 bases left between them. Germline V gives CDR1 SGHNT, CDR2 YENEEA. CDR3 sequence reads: CASSAFGANSPLHF. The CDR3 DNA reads TGTGCCAGCAGCGCGTTTGGGGCAAATTCACCCCTCCACTTT.

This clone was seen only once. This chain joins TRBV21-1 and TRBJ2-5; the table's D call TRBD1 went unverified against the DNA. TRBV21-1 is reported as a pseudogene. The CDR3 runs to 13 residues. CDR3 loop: CASKGGCQETQYF. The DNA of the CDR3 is TGTGCCAGCAAAGGGGGCTGCCAAGAGACCCAGTACTTC.

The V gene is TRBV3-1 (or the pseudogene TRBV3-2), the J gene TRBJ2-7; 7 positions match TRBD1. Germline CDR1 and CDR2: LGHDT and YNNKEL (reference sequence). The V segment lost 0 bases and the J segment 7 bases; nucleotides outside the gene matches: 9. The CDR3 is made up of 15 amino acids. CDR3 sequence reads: CASSQESRGWVEQYF. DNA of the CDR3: TGTGCCAGCAGCCAAGAGTCCAGGGGGTGGGTGGAGCAGTACTTC.

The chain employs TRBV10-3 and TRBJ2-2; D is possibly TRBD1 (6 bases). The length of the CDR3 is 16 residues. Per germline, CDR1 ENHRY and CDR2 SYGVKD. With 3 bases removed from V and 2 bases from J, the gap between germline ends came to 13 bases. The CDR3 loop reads CAISDARQANTGELFF. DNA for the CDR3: TGTGCCATCAGTGACGCTAGACAGGCCAACACCGGGGAGCTGTTTTTT.

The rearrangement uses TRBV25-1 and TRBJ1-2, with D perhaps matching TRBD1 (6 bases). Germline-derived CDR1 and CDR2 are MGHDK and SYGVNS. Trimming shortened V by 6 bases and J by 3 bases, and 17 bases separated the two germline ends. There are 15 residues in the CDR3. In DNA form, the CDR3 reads TGTGCCAGCAGCGAGACAGGTTCCAAGGACTATGGCTACACCTTC. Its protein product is CASSETGSKDYGYTF.

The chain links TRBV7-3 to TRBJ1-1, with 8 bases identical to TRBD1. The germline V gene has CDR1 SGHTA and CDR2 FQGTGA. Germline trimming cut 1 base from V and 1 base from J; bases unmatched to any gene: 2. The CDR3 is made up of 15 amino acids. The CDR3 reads CASSLKGTGNTEAFF. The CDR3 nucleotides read TGTGCCAGCAGCTTAAAAGGGACAGGGAACACTGAAGCTTTCTTT. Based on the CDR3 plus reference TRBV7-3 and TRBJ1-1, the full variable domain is GAGVSQTPSNKVTEKGKYVELRCDPISGHTALYWYRQSLGQGPEFLIYFQGTGAADDSGLPNDRFFAVRPEGSVSTLKIQRTERGDSAVYLCASSLKGTGNTEAFFGQGTRLTVV.

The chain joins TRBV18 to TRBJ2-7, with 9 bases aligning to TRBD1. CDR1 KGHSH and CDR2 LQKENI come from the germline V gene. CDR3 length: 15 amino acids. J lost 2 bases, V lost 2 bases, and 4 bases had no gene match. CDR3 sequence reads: CASSPGTGTTYEQYF. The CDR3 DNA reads TGTGCCAGCTCACCAGGGACAGGGACCACCTACGAGCAGTACTTC. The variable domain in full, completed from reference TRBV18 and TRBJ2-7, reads NAGVMQNPRHLVRRRGQEARLRCSPMKGHSHVYWYRQLPEEGLKFMVYLQKENIIDESGMPKERFSAEFPKEGPSILRIQQVVRGDSAAYFCASSPGTGTTYEQYFGPGTRLTVT.

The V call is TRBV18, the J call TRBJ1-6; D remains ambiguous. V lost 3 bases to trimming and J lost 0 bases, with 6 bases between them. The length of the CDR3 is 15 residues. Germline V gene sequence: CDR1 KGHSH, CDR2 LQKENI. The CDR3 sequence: CASSPSSSYNSPLHF. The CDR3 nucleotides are TGTGCCAGCTCACCTAGTAGCTCCTATAATTCACCCCTCCACTTT.

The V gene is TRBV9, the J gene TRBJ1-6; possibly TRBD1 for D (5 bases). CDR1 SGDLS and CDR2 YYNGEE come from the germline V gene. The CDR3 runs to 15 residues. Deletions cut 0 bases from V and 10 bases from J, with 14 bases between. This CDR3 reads CASSVDPGVESPLHF. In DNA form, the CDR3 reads TGTGCCAGCAGCGTAGACCCGGGGGTGGAGTCACCCCTCCACTTT.

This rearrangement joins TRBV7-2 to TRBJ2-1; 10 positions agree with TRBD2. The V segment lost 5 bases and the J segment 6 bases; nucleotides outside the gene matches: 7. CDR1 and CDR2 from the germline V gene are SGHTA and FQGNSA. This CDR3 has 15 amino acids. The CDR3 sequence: CASSPQRGGRNEQFF. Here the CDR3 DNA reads TGTGCCAGCAGCCCTCAGCGGGGGGGCCGCAATGAGCAGTTCTTC.

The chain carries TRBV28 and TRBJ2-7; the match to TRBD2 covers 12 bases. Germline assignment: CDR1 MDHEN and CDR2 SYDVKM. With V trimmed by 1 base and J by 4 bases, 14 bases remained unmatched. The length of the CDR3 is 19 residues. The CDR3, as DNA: TGTGCCAGCAGTTTATCCCCAAGCACACTAGCGGGAGGTAGTTACGAGCAGTACTTC. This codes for CASSLSPSTLAGGSYEQYF.

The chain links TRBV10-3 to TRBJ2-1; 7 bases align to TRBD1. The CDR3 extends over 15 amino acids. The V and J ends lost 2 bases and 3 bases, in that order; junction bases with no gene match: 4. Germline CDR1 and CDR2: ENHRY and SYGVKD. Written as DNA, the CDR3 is TGTGCCATCAGTGAGAAGGGGACAGTCTACAATGAGCAGTTCTTC. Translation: CAISEKGTVYNEQFF.

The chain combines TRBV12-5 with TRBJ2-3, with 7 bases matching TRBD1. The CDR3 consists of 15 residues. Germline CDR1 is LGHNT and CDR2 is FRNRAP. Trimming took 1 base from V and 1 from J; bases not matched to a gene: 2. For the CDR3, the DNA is TGTGCTAGTGGTTTGGGGACAGGACGCACAGATACGCAGTATTTT. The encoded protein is CASGLGTGRTDTQYF. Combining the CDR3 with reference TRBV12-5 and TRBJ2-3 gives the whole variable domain DARVTQTPRHKVTEMGQEVTMRCQPILGHNTVFWYRQTMMQGLELLAYFRNRAPLDDSGMPKDRFSAEMPDATLATLKIQPSEPRDSAVYFCASGLGTGRTDTQYFGPGTRLTVL.

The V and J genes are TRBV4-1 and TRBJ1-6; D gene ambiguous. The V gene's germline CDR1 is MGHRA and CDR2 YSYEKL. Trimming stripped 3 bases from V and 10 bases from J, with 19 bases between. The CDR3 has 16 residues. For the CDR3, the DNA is TGCGCCAGCAGCCATCTCAGAGAGGAGCAAAGGTCACCCCTCCACTTT. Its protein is CASSHLREEQRSPLHF.

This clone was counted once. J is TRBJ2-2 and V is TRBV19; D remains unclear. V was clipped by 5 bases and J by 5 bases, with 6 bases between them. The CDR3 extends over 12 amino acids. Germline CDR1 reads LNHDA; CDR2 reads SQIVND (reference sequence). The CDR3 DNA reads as TGTGCCAGTAGTTTCAGGACCGGGGAGCTGTTTTTT. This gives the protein CASSFRTGELFF.

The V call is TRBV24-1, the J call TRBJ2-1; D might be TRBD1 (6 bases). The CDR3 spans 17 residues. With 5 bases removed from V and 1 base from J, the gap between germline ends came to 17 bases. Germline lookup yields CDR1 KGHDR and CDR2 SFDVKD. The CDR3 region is CATSAYTGSNSYNEQFF. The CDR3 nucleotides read TGTGCCACCAGTGCTTACACAGGGTCCAATTCCTACAATGAGCAGTTCTTC.

In DNA form, the CDR3 reads TGTGCCAGCAGTTATCGAGGCTCTGGGGCCAACGTCCTGACTTTC. Translating gives CASSYRGSGANVLTF. The gene calls are TRBV6-5 and TRBJ2-6; D unresolved. V was clipped by 3 bases and J by 0 bases, with 6 bases between them. The CDR3 is 15 residues long. Germline assignment: CDR1 MNHEY and CDR2 SVGAGI.

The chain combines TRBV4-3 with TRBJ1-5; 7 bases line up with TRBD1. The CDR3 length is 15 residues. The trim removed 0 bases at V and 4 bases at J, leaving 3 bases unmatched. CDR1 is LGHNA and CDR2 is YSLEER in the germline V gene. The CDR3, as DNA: TGCGCCAGCAGCCAAGATATACAGGGGAATCAGCCCCAGCATTTT. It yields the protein CASSQDIQGNQPQHF.

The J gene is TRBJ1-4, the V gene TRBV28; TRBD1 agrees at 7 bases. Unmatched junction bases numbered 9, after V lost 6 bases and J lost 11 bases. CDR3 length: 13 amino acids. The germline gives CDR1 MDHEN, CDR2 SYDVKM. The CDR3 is CASSPPQGEKLFF. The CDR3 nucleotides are TGTGCCAGCAGCCCACCTCAGGGGGAGAAACTGTTTTTT.

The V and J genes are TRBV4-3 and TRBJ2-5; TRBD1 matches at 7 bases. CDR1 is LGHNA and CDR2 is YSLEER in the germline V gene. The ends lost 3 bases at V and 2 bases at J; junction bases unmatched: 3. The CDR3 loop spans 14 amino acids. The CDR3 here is CASSHDREQETQYF. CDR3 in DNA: TGCGCCAGCAGCCATGACAGGGAACAAGAGACCCAGTACTTC.